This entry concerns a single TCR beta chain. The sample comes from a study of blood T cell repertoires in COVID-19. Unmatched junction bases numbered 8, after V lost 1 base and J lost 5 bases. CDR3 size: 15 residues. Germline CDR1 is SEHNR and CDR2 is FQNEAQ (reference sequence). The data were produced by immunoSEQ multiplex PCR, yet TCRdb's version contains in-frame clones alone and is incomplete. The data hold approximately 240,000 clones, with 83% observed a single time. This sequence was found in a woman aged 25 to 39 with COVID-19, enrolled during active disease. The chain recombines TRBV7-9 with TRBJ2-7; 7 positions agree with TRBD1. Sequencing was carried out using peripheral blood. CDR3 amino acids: CASSLDPGQVHEQYF. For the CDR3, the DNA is TGTGCCAGCAGCTTAGACCCAGGACAGGTCCACGAGCAGTACTTC.